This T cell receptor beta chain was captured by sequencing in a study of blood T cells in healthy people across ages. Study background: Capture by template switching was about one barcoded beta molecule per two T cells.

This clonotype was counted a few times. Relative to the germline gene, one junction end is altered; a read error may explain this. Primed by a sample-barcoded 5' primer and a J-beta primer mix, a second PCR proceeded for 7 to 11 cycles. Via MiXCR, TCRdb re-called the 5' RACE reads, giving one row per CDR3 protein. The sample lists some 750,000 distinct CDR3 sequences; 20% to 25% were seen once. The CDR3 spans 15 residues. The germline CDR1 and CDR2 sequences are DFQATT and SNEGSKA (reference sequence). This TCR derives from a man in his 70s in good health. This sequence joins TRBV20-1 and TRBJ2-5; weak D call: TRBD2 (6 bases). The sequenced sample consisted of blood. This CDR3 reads CSSYPGSATLETQHF. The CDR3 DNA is TGCAGTTCCTATCCCGGGAGCGCCACTTTAGAGACCCAGCACTTC.